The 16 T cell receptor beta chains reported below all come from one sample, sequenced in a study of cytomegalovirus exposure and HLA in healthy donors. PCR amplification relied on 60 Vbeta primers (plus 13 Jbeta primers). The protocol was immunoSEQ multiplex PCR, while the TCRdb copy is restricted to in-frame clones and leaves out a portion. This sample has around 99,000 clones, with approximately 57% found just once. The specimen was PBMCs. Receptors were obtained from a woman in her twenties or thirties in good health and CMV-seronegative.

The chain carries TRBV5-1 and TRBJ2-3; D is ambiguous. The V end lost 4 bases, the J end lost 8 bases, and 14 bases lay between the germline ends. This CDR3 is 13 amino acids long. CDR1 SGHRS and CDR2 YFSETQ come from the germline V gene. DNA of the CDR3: TGCGCCAGCAGCCCCCCCCCAGATCGTACGCAGTATTTT. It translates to CASSPPPDRTQYF.

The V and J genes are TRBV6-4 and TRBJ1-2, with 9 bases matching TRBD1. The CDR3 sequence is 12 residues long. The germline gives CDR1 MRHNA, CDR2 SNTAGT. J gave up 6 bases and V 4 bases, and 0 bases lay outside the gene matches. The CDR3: CASSGDRDGYTF. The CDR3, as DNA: TGTGCCAGCAGTGGGGACAGGGATGGCTACACCTTC.

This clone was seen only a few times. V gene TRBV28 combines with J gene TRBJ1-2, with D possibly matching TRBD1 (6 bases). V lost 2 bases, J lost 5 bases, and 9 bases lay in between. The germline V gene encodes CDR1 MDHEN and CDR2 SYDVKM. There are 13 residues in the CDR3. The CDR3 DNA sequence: TGTGCCAGCAGTTTAGGGGGGGCGTATGGCTACACCTTC. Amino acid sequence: CASSLGGAYGYTF.

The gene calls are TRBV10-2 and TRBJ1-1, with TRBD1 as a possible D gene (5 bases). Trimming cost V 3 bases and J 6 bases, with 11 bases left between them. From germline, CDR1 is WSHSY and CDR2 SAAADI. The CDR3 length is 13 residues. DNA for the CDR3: TGCGCCAGCAGTGACCCAGGGAAGCCTGAAGCTTTCTTT. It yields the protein CASSDPGKPEAFF.

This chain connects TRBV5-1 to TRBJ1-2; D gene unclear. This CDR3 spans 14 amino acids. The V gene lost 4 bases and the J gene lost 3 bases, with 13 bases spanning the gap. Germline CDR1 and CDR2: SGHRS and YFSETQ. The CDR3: CASSTGGLDYGYTF. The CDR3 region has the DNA TGCGCCAGCAGCACCGGTGGGCTGGACTATGGCTACACCTTC.

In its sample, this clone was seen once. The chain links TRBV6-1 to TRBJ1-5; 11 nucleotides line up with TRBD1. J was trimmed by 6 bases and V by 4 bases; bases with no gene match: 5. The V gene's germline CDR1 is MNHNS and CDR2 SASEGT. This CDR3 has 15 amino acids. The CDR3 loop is CASSAVGQGGQPQHF. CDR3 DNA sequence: TGTGCCAGCAGTGCTGTGGGACAGGGGGGTCAGCCCCAGCATTTT.

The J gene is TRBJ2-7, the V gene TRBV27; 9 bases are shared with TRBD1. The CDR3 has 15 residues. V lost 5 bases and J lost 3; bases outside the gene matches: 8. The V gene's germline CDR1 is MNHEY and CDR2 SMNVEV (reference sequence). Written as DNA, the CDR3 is TGTGCCAGCAGTCCCAGGTGGACAGGGGACTACGAGCAGTACTTC. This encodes CASSPRWTGDYEQYF.

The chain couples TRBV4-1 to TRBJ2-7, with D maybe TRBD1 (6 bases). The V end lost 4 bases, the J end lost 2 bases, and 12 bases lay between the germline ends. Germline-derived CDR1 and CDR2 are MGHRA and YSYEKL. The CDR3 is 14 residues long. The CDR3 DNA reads TGCGCCAGCAGCCCCGAACAGGGCACCTACGAGCAGTACTTC. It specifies CASSPEQGTYEQYF.

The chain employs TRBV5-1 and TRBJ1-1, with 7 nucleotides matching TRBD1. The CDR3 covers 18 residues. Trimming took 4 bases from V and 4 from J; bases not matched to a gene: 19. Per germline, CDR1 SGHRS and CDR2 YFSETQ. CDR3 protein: CASSDLTKGAVKGTEAFF. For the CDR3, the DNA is TGCGCCAGCAGCGACTTAACTAAGGGGGCGGTGAAGGGCACTGAAGCTTTCTTT.

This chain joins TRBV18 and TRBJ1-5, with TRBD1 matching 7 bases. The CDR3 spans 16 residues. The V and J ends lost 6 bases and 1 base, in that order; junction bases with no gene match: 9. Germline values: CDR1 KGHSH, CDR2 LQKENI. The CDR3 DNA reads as TGTGCCAGCTCCCAATTGAAGGGGGCAAGCAATCAGCCCCAGCATTTT. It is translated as CASSQLKGASNQPQHF.

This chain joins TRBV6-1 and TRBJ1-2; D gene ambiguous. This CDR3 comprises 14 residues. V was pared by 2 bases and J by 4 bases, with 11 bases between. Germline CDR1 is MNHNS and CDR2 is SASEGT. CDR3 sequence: CASSEISLSYGYTF. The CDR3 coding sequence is TGTGCCAGCAGTGAAATCTCTCTCAGCTATGGCTACACCTTC.

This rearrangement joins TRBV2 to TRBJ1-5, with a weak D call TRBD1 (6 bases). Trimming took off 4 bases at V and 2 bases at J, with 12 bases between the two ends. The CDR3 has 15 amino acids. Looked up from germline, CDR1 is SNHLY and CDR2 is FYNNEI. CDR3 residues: CASSVQGRGNQPQHF. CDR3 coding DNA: TGTGCCAGCAGTGTACAGGGACGGGGCAATCAGCCCCAGCATTTT.

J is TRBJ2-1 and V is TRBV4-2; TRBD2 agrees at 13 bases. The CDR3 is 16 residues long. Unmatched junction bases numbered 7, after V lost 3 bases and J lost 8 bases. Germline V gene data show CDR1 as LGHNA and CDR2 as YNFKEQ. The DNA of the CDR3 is TGTGCCAGCAGCCAGTCCGGGACTAGCGGGGCGGATGAGCAGTTCTTC. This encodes CASSQSGTSGADEQFF.

The CDR3 region has the DNA TGTGCCAGCAGCTTGTTAGCAGGGACAAACGAGCAGTACTTC. This gives the protein CASSLLAGTNEQYF. The chain employs TRBV5-6 and TRBJ2-7; tentative D call: TRBD1 (6 bases). V dropped 1 base and J dropped 5 bases, with 13 bases sitting between them. The germline CDR1 and CDR2 sequences are SGHDT and YYEEEE. This CDR3 has 14 amino acids.

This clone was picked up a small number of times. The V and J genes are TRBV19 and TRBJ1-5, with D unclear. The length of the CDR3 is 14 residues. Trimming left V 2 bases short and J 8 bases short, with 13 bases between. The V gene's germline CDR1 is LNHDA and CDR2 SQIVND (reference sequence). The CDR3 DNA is TGTGCCAGTAGTATACGAGGAGGCGTTGAGCCCCAGCATTTT. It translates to CASSIRGGVEPQHF.

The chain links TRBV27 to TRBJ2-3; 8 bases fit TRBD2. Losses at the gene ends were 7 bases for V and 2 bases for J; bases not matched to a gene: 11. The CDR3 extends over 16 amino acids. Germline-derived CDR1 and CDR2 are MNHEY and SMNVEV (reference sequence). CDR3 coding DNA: TGTGCCAGCACCATCCTACGGGGGGGGGTCACAGATACGCAGTATTTT. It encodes CASTILRGGVTDTQYF.